This T cell receptor beta chain was observed in a study of blood T cells in healthy people across ages. Together with a sample-barcoded 5' primer, a J-beta primer mix was included in a second PCR lasting roughly 6 to 12 cycles. One entry per CDR3 protein, called by TCRdb with MiXCR from the 5' RACE reads. The top ten hold over 10% of the sample, which has some 880,000 distinct CDR3 sequences, 35% to 40% seen once. The CDR3 length is 13 residues. V gave up 8 bases and J gave up 6 bases, with 14 bases separating them. Looked up from germline, CDR1 is SGHTA and CDR2 is FQGTGA. The source of this sequence is a man younger than 35 in good health. Input material: blood. The chain recombines TRBV7-3 with TRBJ2-1; possibly TRBD1 or TRBD2 for D (5 bases each). Here the CDR3 reads CASGTPKVNEQFF. CDR3 DNA sequence: TGTGCCAGCGGGACCCCAAAGGTCAATGAGCAGTTCTTC.